What follows are 2 T cell receptor beta chains derived from one specimen sequenced in a study of preoperative IRX-2 immunotherapy in early breast cancer. Method: immunoSEQ multiplex PCR; TCRdb's copy keeps in-frame clones and lacks some. The repertoire includes tens of thousands of clones, under 85% of them detected once, and around 2.7% sits in the top ten. Regarding treatment: preoperative locoregional IRX-2 cytokine immunotherapy. This sample comprised lymph node tissue, obtained from a patient treated with IRX-2 immunotherapy. The receptors shown here come from a human donor with breast cancer.

This chain uses TRBV5-1 with TRBJ2-1, with no clear D. CDR3 length: 14 amino acids. Germline values: CDR1 SGHRS, CDR2 YFSETQ. Trimming removed 3 bases from V and 2 bases from J, with 9 bases in between. The CDR3 coding sequence is TGCGCCAGCAGCTCCGGACCACCCTACAATGAGCAGTTCTTC. As protein: CASSSGPPYNEQFF.

CDR3 in amino acids: CSVPQTGRPYEQYF. CDR3 in DNA: TGCAGCGTTCCCCAGACAGGGCGTCCCTACGAGCAGTACTTC. This chain uses TRBV29-1 with TRBJ2-7; 7 bases match TRBD1. The CDR3 is 14 residues long. V lost 5 bases to trimming and J lost 2 bases; unmatched junction nucleotides: 9. The germline CDR1 and CDR2 sequences are SQVTM and ANQGSEA.